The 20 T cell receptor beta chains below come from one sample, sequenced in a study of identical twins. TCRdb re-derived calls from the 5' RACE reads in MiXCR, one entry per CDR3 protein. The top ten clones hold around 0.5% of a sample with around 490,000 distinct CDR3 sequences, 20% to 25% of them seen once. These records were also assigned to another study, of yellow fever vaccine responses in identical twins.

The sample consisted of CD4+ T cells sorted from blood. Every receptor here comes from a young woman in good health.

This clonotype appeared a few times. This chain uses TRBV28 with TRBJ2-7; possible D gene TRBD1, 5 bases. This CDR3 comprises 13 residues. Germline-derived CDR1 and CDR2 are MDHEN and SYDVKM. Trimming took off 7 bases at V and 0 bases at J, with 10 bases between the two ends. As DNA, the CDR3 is TGTGCCAGCAAAGGCAGGGACTCCTACGAGCAGTACTTC. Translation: CASKGRDSYEQYF.

The CDR3 bases are TGTGCCAGCAGCTTAGTTGGCCTAGCGGGGGGCAATGAGCAGTTCTTC. Its protein is CASSLVGLAGGNEQFF. The rearrangement links TRBV7-8 to TRBJ2-1; 11 bases line up with TRBD2. The CDR3 runs 16 residues. The trim removed 1 base at V and 6 bases at J, leaving 5 bases unmatched. Looked up from germline, CDR1 is SGHVS and CDR2 is FQNEAQ. Combining the CDR3 with reference TRBV7-8 and TRBJ2-1 gives the whole variable domain GAGVSQSPRYKVAKRGQDVALRCDPISGHVSLFWYQQALGQGPEFLTYFQNEAQLDKSGLPSDRFFAERPEGSVSTLKIQRTQQEDSAVYLCASSLVGLAGGNEQFFGPGTRLTVL.

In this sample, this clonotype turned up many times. Here the CDR3 DNA reads TGTGCCAGCACTTGGAGGAGAGAATTTAACACTGAAGCTTTCTTT. The encoded protein is CASTWRREFNTEAFF. The J gene is TRBJ1-1, the V gene TRBV12-3 or TRBV12-4; no definite D call. This CDR3 comprises 15 residues. V was trimmed by 7 bases and J by 2 bases, leaving 17 bases between them.

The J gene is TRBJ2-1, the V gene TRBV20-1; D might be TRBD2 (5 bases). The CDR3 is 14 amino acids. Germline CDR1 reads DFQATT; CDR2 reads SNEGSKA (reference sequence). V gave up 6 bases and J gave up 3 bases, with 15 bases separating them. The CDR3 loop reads CSARKDGLYNEQFF. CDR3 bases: TGCAGTGCCCGTAAGGACGGACTCTACAATGAGCAGTTCTTC.

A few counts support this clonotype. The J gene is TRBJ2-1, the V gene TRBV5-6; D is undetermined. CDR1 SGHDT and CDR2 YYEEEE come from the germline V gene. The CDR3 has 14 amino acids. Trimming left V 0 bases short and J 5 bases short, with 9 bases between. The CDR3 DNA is TGTGCCAGCAGCTTGGTCGTCTTAAACAATGAGCAGTTCTTC. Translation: CASSLVVLNNEQFF.

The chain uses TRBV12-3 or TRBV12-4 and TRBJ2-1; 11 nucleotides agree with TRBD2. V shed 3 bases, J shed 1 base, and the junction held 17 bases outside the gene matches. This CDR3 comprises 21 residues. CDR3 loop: CASSFEIWSSGGRSSYNEQFF. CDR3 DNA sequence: TGTGCCAGCAGTTTTGAAATTTGGTCTAGCGGGGGGCGATCTTCCTACAATGAGCAGTTCTTC.

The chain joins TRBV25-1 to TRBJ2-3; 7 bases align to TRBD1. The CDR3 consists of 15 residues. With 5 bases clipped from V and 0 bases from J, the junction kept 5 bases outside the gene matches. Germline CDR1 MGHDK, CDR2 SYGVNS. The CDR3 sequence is CASSRQGVSTDTQYF. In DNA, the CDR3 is TGTGCCAGCAGTCGACAGGGTGTAAGCACAGATACGCAGTATTTT.

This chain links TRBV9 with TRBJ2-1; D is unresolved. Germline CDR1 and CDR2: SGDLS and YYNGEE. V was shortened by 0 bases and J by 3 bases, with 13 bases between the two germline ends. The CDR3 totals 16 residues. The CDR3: CASSVENTVLYNEQFF. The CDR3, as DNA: TGTGCCAGCAGCGTAGAAAATACCGTTCTCTACAATGAGCAGTTCTTC.

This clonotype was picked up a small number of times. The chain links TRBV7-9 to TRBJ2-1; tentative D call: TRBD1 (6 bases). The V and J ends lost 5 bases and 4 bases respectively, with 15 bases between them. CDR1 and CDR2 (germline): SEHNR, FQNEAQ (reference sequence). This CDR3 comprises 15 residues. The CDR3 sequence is CASSRDIQEYNEQFF. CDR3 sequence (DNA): TGTGCCAGCAGCCGGGACATACAAGAATACAATGAGCAGTTCTTC.

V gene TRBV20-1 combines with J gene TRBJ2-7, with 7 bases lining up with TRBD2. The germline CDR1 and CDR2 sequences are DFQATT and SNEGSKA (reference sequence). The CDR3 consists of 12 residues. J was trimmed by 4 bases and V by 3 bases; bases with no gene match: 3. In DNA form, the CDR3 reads TGCAGTGCTAGTCCAGCGGGGTACGAGCAGTACTTC. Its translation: CSASPAGYEQYF.

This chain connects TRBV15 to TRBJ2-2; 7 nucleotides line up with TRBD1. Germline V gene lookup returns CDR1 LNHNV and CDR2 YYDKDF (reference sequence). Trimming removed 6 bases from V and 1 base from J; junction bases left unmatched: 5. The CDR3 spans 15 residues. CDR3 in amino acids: CATRLRQGNTGELFF. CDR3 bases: TGTGCCACCAGGCTACGACAGGGGAACACCGGGGAGCTGTTTTTT.

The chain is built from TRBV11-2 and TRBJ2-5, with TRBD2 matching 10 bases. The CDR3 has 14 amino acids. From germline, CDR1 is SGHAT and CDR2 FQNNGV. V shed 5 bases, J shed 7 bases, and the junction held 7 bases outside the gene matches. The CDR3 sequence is CASSLAGEVGTQYF. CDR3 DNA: TGTGCCAGCAGCCTAGCGGGAGAGGTGGGGACCCAGTACTTC.

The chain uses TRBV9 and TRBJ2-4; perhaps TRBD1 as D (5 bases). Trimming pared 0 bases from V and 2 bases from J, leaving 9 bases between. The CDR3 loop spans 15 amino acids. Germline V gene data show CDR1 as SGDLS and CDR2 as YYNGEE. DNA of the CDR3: TGTGCCAGCAGCGTAGCGGCAGGGTCCAAAAACATTCAGTACTTC. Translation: CASSVAAGSKNIQYF.

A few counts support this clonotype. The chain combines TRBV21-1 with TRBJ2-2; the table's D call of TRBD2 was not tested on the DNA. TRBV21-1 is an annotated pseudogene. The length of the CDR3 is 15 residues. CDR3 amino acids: CASSNDSSLTGELFF. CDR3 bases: TGTGCCAGCAGCAATGACTCTAGCCTCACCGGGGAGCTGTTTTTT.

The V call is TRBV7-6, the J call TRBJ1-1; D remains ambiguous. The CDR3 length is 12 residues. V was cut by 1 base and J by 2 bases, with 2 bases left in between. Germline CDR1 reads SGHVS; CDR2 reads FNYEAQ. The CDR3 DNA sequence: TGTGCCAGCAGCTTAGACAACACTGAAGCTTTCTTT. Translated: CASSLDNTEAFF.

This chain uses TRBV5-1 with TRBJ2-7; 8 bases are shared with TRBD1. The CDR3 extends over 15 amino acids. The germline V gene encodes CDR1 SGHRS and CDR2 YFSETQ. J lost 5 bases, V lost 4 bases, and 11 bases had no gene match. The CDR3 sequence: CASSRGGTGSNEQYV. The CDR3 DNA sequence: TGCGCCAGCAGCAGGGGCGGGACAGGTTCAAACGAGCAGTACGTC.

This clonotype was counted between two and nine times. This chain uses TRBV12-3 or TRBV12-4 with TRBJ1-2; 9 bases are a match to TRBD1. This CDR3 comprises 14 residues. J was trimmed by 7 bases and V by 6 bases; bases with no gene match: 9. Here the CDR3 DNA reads TGTGCCAGCAGCTCGACCGGGACAGGGTTTGGCTACACCTTC. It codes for CASSSTGTGFGYTF.

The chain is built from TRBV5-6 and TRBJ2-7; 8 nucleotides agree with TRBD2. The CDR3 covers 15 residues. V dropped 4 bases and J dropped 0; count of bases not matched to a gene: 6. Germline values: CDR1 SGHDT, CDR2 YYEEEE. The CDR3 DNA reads TGTGCCAGCAGCCCCCGGGCGGGGGGCTCCTACGAGCAGTACGTC. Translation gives CASSPRAGGSYEQYV.

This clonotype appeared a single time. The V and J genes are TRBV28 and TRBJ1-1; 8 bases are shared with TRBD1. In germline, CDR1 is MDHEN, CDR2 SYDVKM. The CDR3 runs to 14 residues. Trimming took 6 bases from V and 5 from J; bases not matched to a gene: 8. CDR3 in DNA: TGTGCCAGCAGGGGGACAGGAATAGTGACTGAAGCTTTCTTT. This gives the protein CASRGTGIVTEAFF.

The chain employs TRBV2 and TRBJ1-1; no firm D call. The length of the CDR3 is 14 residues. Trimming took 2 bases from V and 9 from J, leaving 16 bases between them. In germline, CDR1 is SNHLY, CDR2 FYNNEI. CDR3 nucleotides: TGTGCCAGCAGTGAATTCATGGGTGGTCCCCAAGCTTTCTTT. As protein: CASSEFMGGPQAFF.